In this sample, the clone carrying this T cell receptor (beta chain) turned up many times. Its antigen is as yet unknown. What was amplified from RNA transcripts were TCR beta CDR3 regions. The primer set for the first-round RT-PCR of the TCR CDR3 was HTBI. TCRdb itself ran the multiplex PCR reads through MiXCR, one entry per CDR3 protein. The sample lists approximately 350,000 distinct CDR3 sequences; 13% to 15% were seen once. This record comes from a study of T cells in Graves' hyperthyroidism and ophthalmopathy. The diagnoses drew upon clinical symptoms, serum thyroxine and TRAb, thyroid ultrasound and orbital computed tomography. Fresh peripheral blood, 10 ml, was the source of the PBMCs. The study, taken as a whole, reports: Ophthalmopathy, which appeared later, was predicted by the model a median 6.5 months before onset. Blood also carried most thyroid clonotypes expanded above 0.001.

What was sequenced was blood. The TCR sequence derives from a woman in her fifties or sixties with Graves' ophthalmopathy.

DNA for the CDR3: TGTGCCAGCAGCGAGGGACTAACCAATTCACCCCTCCACTTT. Translated, it gives CASSEGLTNSPLHF. The V and J genes are TRBV9 and TRBJ1-6; D is possibly TRBD1 (5 bases). The CDR3 totals 14 residues. Trimming shortened V by 3 bases and J by 7 bases, and 11 bases separated the two germline ends. The germline V gene encodes CDR1 SGDLS and CDR2 YYNGEE.